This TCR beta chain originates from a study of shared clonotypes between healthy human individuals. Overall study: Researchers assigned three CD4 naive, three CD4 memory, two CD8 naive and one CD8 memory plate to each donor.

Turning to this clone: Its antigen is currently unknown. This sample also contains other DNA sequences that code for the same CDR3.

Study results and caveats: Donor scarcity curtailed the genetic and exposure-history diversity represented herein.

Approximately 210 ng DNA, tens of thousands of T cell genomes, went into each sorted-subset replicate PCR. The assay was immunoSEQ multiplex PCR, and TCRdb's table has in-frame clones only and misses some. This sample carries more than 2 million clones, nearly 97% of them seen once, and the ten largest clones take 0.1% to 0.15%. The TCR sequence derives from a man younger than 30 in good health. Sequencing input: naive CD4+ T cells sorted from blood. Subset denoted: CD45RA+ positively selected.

CDR3 sequence: CASSTGQGNYGYTF. CDR3 DNA sequence: TGTGCCAGCAGTACGGGACAGGGAAACTATGGCTACACCTTC. The rearrangement uses TRBV6-5 and TRBJ1-2; 9 bases are a match to TRBD1. This CDR3 contains 14 residues. Germline assignment: CDR1 MNHEY and CDR2 SVGAGI. V was clipped by 5 bases and J by 2 bases; unmatched bases: 3.